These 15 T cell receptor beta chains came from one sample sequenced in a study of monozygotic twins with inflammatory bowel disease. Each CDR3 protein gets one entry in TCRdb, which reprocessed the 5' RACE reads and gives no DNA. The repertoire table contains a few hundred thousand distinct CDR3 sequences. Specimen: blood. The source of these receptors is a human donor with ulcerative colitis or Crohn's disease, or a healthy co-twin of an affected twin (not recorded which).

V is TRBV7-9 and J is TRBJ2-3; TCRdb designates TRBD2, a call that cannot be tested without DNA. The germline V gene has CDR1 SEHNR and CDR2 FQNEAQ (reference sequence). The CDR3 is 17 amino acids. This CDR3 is CASSSWVGTSGTDTQYF.

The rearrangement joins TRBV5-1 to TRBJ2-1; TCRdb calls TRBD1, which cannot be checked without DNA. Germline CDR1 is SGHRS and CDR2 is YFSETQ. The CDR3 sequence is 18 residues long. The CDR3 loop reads CASSLGQGAYISYNEQFF.

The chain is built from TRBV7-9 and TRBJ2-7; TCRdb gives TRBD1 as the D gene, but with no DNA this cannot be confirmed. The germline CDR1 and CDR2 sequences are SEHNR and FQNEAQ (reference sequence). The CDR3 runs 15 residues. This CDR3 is CASSLWSGQGYEQYF.

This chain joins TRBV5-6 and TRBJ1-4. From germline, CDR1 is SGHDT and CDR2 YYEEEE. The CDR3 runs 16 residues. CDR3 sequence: CASSLRGTPTNEKLFF.

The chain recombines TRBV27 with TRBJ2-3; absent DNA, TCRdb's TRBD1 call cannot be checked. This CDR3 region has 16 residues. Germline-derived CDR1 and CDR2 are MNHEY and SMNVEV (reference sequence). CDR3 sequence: CASSFNWGGITDTQYF.

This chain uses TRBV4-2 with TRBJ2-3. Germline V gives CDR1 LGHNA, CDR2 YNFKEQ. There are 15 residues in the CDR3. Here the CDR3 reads CASSREWVGTDTQYF.

This CDR3 is CASSQVARADTGELFF. V gene TRBV4-2 combines with J gene TRBJ2-2. The germline CDR1 and CDR2 sequences are LGHNA and YNFKEQ. The CDR3 sequence is 16 residues long.

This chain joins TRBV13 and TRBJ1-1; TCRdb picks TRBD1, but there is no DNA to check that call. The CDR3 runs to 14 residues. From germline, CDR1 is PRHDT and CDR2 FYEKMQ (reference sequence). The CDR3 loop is CASSSAGGLTEAFF.

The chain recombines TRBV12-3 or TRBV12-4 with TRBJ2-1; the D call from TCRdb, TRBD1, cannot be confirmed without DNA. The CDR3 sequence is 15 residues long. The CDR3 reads CASSVSGGSYNEQFF.

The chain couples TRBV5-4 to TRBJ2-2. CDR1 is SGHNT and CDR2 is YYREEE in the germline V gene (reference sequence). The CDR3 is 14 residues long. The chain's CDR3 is CASSSGYYTGELFF.

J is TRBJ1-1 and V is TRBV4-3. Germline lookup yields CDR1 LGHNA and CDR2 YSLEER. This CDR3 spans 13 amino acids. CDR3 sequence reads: CASSQDLQREAFF.

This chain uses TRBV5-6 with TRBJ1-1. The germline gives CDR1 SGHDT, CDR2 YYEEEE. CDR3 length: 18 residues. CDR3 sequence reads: CASSSRVVPDFMNTEAFF. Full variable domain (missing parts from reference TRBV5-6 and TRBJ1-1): DAGVTQSPTHLIKTRGQQVTLRCSPKSGHDTVSWYQQALGQGPQFIFQYYEEEERQRGNFPDRFSGHQFPNYSSELNVNALLLGDSALYLCASSSRVVPDFMNTEAFFGQGTRLTVV.

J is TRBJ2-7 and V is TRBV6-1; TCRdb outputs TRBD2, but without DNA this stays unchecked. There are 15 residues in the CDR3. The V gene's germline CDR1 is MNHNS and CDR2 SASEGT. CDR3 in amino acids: CASSEYLAKTYEQYF.

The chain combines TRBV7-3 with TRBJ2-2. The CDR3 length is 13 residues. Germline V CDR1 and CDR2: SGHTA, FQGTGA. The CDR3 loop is CASSSVRTGELFF.

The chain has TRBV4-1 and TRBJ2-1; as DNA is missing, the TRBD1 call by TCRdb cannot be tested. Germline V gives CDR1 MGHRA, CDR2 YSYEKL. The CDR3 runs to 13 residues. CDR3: CASSQLGGHEQFF.